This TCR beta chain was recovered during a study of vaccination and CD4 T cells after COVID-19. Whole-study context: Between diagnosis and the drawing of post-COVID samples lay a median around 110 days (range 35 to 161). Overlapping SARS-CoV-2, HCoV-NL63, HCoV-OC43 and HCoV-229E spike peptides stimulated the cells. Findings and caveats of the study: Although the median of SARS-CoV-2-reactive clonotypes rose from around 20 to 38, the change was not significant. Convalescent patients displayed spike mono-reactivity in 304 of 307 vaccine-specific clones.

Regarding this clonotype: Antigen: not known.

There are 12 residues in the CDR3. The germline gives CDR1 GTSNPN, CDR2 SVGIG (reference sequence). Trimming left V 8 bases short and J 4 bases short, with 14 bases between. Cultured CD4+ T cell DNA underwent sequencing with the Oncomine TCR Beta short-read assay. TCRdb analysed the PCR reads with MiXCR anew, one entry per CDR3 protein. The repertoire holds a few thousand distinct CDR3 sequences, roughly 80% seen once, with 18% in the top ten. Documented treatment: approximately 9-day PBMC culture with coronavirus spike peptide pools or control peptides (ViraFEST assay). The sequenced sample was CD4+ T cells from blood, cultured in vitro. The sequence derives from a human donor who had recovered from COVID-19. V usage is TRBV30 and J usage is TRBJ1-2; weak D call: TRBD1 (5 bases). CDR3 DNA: TGTGCCACCGACCGACAGACCTATGGCTACACCTTC. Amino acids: CATDRQTYGYTF.